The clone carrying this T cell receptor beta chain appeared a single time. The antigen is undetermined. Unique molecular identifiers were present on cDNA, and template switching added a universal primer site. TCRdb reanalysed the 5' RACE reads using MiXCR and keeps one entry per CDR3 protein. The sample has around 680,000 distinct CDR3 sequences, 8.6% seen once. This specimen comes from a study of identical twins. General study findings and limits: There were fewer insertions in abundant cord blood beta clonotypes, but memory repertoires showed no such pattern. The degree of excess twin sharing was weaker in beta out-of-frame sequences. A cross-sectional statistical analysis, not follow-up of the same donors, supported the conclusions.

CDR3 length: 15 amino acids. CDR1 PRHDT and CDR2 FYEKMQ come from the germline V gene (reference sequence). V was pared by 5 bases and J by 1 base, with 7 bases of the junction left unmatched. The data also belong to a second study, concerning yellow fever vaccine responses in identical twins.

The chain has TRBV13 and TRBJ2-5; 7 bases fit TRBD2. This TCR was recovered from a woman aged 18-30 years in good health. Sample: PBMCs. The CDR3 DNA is TGTGCCAGCAGCGAGGGAGCGGGGCCCCAAGAGACCCAGTACTTC. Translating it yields CASSEGAGPQETQYF.